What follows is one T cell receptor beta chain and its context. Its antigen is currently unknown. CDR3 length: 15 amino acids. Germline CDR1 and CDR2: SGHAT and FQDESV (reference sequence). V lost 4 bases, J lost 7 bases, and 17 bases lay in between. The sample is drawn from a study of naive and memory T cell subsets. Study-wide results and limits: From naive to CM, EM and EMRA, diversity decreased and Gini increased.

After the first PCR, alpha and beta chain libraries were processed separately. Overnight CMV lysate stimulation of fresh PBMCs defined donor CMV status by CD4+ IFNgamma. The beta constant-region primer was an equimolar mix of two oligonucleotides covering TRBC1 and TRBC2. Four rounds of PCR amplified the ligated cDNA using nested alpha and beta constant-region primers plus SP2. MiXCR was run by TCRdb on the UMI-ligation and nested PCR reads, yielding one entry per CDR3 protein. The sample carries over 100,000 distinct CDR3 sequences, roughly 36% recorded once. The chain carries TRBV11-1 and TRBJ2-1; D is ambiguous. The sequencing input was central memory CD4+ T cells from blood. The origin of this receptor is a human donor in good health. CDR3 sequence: CASSSRALAANEQFF. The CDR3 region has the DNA TGTGCCAGCAGCTCCCGAGCTCTGGCAGCAAATGAGCAGTTCTTC.